These 15 T cell receptor beta chains originate from one sample sequenced in a study of cytomegalovirus exposure and HLA in healthy donors. The PCR ran on 60 Vbeta and 13 Jbeta primers. Some clones are missing from TCRdb's copy, which holds only in-frame ones; the method was immunoSEQ multiplex PCR. The sample holds 150,000 to 200,000 clones, 80% seen once. Sequencing was performed on PBMCs. Source of these receptors: a boy aged 10-17 years in good health and CMV-seronegative.

This rearrangement joins TRBV5-8 to TRBJ1-5, with unresolved D. From germline, CDR1 is SGHTS and CDR2 YDEGEE. The CDR3 runs to 14 residues. Trimming took off 1 base at V and 4 bases at J, with 9 bases between the two ends. The CDR3: CASSLRLLNQPQHF. For the CDR3, the DNA is TGTGCCAGCAGCTTGCGTCTGTTGAATCAGCCCCAGCATTTT. The full variable domain, in which reference TRBV5-8 and TRBJ1-5 provide the parts outside the CDR3, is EAGVTQSPTHLIKTRGQQATLRCSPISGHTSVYWYQQALGLGLQFLLWYDEGEERNRGNFPPRFSGRQFPNYSSELNVNALELEDSALYLCASSLRLLNQPQHFGDGTRLSIL.

The chain has TRBV29-1 and TRBJ2-1; no clear D gene. Germline CDR1 is SQVTM and CDR2 is ANQGSEA. CDR3 length: 10 amino acids. The V end lost 5 bases, the J end lost 4 bases, and 3 bases lay between the germline ends. The CDR3 region has the DNA TGCAGCGTTTCTTACAATGAGCAGTTCTTC. Its translation: CSVSYNEQFF.

The chain is built from TRBV11-2 and TRBJ2-3; perhaps TRBD2 as D (5 bases). The V and J ends lost 4 bases and 5 bases respectively, with 25 bases between them. Germline V CDR1 and CDR2: SGHAT, FQNNGV. The CDR3 has 18 amino acids. The CDR3 DNA reads as TGTGCCAGCAGCTCCATTTTTTCGGGGAAACGGAACGGAGATACGCAGTATTTT. It specifies CASSSIFSGKRNGDTQYF.

Turning to this clone: Germline is not matched at one junction end, which may reflect a read error. The chain recombines TRBV7-9 with TRBJ1-2; TRBD1 aligns across 9 bases. Germline values: CDR1 SEHNR, CDR2 FQNEAQ (reference sequence). The CDR3 runs 15 residues. The DNA for the CDR3 is TGTTCCAGCAGCCTAGGGGACAGGGACGGCGAAGGCTACACCTTC. Translated: CSSSLGDRDGEGYTF.

The gene calls are TRBV27 and TRBJ1-1; D is unresolved. This CDR3 spans 13 amino acids. Trimming pared 4 bases from V and 7 bases from J, leaving 13 bases between. Germline CDR1 and CDR2: MNHEY and SMNVEV (reference sequence). CDR3 in DNA: TGTGCCAGCAGTTCCCTATACAGCGGTGAAGCTTTCTTT. Translated, it gives CASSSLYSGEAFF.

The J gene is TRBJ1-5, the V gene TRBV27, with 7 bases identical to TRBD1. Germline values: CDR1 MNHEY, CDR2 SMNVEV (reference sequence). Unmatched junction bases numbered 1, after V lost 2 bases and J lost 3 bases. The CDR3 has 14 residues. CDR3 in amino acids: CASSLTGANQPQHF. In DNA form, the CDR3 reads TGTGCCAGCAGTTTAACAGGGGCCAATCAGCCCCAGCATTTT.

J is TRBJ2-3 and V is TRBV6-6; 7 nucleotides line up with TRBD2. Trimming cost V 7 bases and J 2 bases; bases outside gene matches: 6. The CDR3 has 14 residues. Germline CDR1 and CDR2: MNHNY and SVGAGI (reference sequence). CDR3 protein: CASKGGMATDTQYF. The CDR3 DNA reads TGTGCCAGCAAGGGAGGGATGGCCACAGATACGCAGTATTTT.

The V gene is TRBV9, the J gene TRBJ2-5; 7 nucleotides agree with TRBD1. V lost 3 bases to trimming and J lost 7 bases; unmatched junction nucleotides: 9. Germline assignment: CDR1 SGDLS and CDR2 YYNGEE. The CDR3 consists of 14 residues. CDR3 bases: TGTGCCAGCAGCGGGGACAGCCTCGGATGGACCCAGTACTTC. Translating gives CASSGDSLGWTQYF. Drawing the rest from reference TRBV9 and TRBJ2-5, the complete variable domain is DSGVTQTPKHLITATGQRVTLRCSPRSGDLSVYWYQQSLDQGLQFLIQYYNGEERAKGNILERFSAQQFPDLHSELNLSSLELGDSALYFCASSGDSLGWTQYFGPGTRLLVL.

This chain connects TRBV6-1 to TRBJ2-2; 7 nucleotides agree with TRBD1. The CDR3 sequence is 15 residues long. Germline values: CDR1 MNHNS, CDR2 SASEGT. The junction had 9 bases not matched to a gene; V was cut back by 7 bases and J by 4 bases. The CDR3 DNA follows: TGTGCCAGCAACAAAGGGCAGGGGGTCACCGGGGAGCTGTTTTTT. Translating gives CASNKGQGVTGELFF.

The rearrangement uses TRBV7-9 and TRBJ2-7; the D gene is possibly TRBD1 (6 bases). This CDR3 region has 14 residues. V lost 5 bases, J lost 5 bases, and 16 bases lay in between. Germline CDR1 reads SEHNR; CDR2 reads FQNEAQ (reference sequence). The CDR3 protein is CASSQGLAGHEQYF. In nucleotides, the CDR3 is TGTGCCAGCAGCCAGGGGCTGGCCGGCCACGAGCAGTACTTC.

The chain links TRBV7-2 to TRBJ2-1, with D tentatively TRBD2 (7 bases). The germline V and J ends were trimmed by 8 bases and 3 bases, with 17 bases remaining between them. Germline assignment: CDR1 SGHTA and CDR2 FQGNSA. The CDR3 is 15 amino acids. DNA for the CDR3: TGTGCCAGCTTAAACGGGGGGCGGTTCTACAATGAGCAGTTCTTC. This codes for CASLNGGRFYNEQFF.

This clone was recorded a few times. The chain uses TRBV12-5 and TRBJ2-1; 9 positions match TRBD2. Germline values: CDR1 LGHNT, CDR2 FRNRAP. The CDR3 contains 15 residues. Unmatched junction bases numbered 3, after V lost 1 base and J lost 5 bases. CDR3: CASGLGSGGNNEQFF. CDR3 nucleotide sequence: TGTGCTAGTGGTTTGGGTAGCGGGGGAAACAATGAGCAGTTCTTC.

The chain has TRBV6-5 and TRBJ2-7; 7 nucleotides align to TRBD1. The CDR3 runs to 14 residues. V was pared by 4 bases and J by 2 bases, with 5 bases of the junction left unmatched. CDR1 is MNHEY, CDR2 SVGAGI, per germline. The CDR3 sequence is CASSSYRGTYEQYF. The DNA for the CDR3 is TGTGCCAGCAGTTCCTACAGGGGAACCTACGAGCAGTACTTC.

This chain uses TRBV2 with TRBJ1-4; the D gene is possibly TRBD1 (5 bases). Deletions cut 7 bases from V and 8 bases from J, with 11 bases between. The germline gives CDR1 SNHLY, CDR2 FYNNEI. The CDR3 loop spans 12 amino acids. This CDR3 is CASMGRGEKLFF. The CDR3 coding sequence is TGTGCCAGCATGGGGAGGGGAGAAAAACTGTTTTTT.

CDR3 loop: CASRQHSQNEKLFF. The CDR3, as DNA: TGCGCCAGCCGCCAGCACAGTCAAAATGAAAAACTGTTTTTT. The J gene is TRBJ1-4, the V gene TRBV5-1; no definite D call. The germline CDR1 and CDR2 sequences are SGHRS and YFSETQ. The length of the CDR3 is 14 residues. With 7 bases removed from V and 5 bases from J, the gap between germline ends came to 15 bases. Looking up the rest from reference TRBV5-1 and TRBJ1-4 gives the full variable domain: KAGVTQTPRYLIKTRGQQVTLSCSPISGHRSVSWYQQTPGQGLQFLFEYFSETQRNKGNFPGRFSGRQFSNSRSEMNVSTLELGDSALYLCASRQHSQNEKLFFGSGTQLSVL.